The next 4 T cell receptor beta chains were all read from a single sample in a study of T cell repertoires in cytomegalovirus infection. Via MiXCR, TCRdb re-called the reads, giving one row per CDR3 protein. This sample has approximately 1,000,000 distinct CDR3 sequences, with around 30% found just once. No antigen has been assigned to these receptors. The input for sequencing was cultured CD8+ T cells from PBMCs, taken from culture after CMV antigen stimulation. The receptors were gathered from a human donor in good health (CMV status not recorded). Some clones in this sample may be carry-over from other donors' samples.

A few counts support this clonotype. The CDR3 is CASSHSRSGAPKEPANEKLFF. Written as DNA, the CDR3 is TGTGCCAGCAGCCATAGCCGGTCCGGGGCCCCAAAGGAACCCGCTAATGAAAAACTGTTTTTT. J is TRBJ1-4 and V is TRBV7-8, with D maybe TRBD1 (5 bases). This CDR3 region has 21 residues. Germline values: CDR1 SGHVS, CDR2 FQNEAQ. The germline V and J ends were trimmed by 5 bases and 3 bases, with 31 bases remaining between them.

The rearrangement joins TRBV10-3 to TRBJ2-2, with a weak D call TRBD2 (6 bases). Trimming took 9 bases from V and 0 from J, leaving 20 bases between them. The CDR3 totals 17 residues. CDR1 is ENHRY, CDR2 SYGVKD, per germline. CDR3 nucleotide sequence: TGTGCCATTAGGATACCCGCTCGGGAGCCGAACACCGGGGAGCTGTTTTTT. Residues: CAIRIPAREPNTGELFF.

The chain uses TRBV4-1 and TRBJ1-1; unclear D gene. The CDR3 sequence is 13 residues long. The V gene's germline CDR1 is MGHRA and CDR2 YSYEKL. V gave up 0 bases and J gave up 3 bases, with 5 bases separating them. The CDR3 reads CASSQDYYTEAFF. The CDR3 DNA reads TGCGCCAGCAGCCAAGATTACTACACTGAAGCTTTCTTT.

The rearrangement links TRBV6-1 to TRBJ1-5; weak D call: TRBD1 (5 bases). The germline CDR1 and CDR2 sequences are MNHNS and SASEGT. V lost 4 bases and J lost 2, with 12 bases in between. The CDR3 extends over 15 amino acids. The CDR3 sequence: CASSGWGRGNQPQHF. Written as DNA, the CDR3 is TGTGCCAGCAGTGGGTGGGGCCGAGGCAATCAGCCCCAGCATTTT.